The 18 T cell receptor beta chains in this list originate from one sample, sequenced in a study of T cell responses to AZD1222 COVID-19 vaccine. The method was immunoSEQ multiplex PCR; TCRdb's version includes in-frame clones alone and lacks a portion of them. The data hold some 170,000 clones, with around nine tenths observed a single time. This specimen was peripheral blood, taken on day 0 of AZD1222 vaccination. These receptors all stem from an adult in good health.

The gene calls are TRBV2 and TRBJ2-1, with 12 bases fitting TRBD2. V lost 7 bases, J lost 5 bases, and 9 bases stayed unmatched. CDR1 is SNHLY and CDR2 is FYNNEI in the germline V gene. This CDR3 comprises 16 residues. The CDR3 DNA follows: TGTGCCAGCACGAAACTAGCGGGGGGAGCCCACAATGAGCAGTTCTTC. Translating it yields CASTKLAGGAHNEQFF.

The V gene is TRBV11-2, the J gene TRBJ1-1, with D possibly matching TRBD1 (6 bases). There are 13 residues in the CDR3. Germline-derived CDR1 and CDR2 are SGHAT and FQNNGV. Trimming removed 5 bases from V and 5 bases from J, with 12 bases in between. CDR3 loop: CASSRGARTEAFF. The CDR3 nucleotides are TGTGCCAGCAGCCGGGGGGCGCGAACTGAAGCTTTCTTT. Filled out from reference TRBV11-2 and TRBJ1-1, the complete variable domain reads EAGVAQSPRYKIIEKRQSVAFWCNPISGHATLYWYQQILGQGPKLLIQFQNNGVVDDSQLPKDRFSAERLKGVDSTLKIQPAKLEDSAVYLCASSRGARTEAFFGQGTRLTVV.

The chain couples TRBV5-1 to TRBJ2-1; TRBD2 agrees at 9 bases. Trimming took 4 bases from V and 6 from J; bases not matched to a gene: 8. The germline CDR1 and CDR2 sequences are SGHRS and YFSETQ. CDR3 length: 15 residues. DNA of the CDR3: TGCGCCAGCAGCGTTGGGGGCGGGAGGGCCAATGAGCAGTTCTTC. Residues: CASSVGGGRANEQFF.

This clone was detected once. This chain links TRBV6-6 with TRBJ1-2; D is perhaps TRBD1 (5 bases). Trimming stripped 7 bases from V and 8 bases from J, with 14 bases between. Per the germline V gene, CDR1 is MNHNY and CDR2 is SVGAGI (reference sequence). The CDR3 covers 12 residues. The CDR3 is CASTPGQDGYTF. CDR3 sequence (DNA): TGTGCCAGCACCCCAGGGCAGGACGGCTACACCTTC.

The DNA for the CDR3 is TGTGCCAGTAGTCCGATTACAGGGGAAGCTTTCTTT. This encodes CASSPITGEAFF. V is TRBV19 and J is TRBJ1-1; D perhaps matches TRBD1 (6 bases). The CDR3 contains 12 residues. Germline-derived CDR1 and CDR2 are LNHDA and SQIVND (reference sequence). Trimming removed 5 bases at V and 8 bases at J, with 12 bases between.

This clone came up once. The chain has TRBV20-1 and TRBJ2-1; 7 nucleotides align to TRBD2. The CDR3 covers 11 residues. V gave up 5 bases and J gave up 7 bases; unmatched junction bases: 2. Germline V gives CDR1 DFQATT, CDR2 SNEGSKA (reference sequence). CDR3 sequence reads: CSAQAGNEQFF. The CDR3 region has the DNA TGCAGTGCTCAAGCGGGGAATGAGCAGTTCTTC.

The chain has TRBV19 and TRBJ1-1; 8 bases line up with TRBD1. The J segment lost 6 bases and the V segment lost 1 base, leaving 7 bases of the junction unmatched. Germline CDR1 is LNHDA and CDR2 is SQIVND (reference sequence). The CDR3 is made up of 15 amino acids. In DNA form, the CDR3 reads TGTGCCAGTAGTATAGCCTCAGGGGGCTTGGCTGAAGCTTTCTTT. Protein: CASSIASGGLAEAFF.

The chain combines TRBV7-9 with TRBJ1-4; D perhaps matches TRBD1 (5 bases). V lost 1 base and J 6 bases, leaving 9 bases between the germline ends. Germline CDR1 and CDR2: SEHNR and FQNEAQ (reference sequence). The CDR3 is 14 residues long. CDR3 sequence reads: CASSLGTYYEKLFF. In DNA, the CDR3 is TGTGCCAGCAGCTTAGGGACATACTATGAAAAACTGTTTTTT.

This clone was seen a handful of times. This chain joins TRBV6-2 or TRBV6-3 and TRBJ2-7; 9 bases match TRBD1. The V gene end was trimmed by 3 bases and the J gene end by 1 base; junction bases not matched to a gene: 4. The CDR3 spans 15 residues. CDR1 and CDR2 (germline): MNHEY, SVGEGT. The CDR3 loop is CASSYLGTGSYEQYF. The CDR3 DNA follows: TGTGCCAGCAGTTATCTTGGGACAGGGTCCTACGAGCAGTACTTC.

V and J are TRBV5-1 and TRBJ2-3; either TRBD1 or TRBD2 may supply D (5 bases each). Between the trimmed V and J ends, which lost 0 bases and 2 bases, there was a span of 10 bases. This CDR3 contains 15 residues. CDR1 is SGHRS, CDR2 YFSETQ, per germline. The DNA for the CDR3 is TGCGCCAGCAGCTTGGGGGGGATCGTCACAGATACGCAGTATTTT. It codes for CASSLGGIVTDTQYF.

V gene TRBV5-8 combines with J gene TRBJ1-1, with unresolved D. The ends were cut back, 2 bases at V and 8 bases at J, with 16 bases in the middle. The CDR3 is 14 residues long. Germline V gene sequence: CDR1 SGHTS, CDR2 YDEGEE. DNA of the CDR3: TGTGCCAGCAGCTTTATAGGCGGTAACATAGAAGCTTTCTTT. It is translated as CASSFIGGNIEAFF.

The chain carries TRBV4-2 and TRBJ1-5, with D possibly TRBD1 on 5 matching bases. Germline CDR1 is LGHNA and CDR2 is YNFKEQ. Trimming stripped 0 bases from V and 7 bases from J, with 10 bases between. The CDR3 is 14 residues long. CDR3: CASSQEGETQPQHF. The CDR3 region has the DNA TGTGCCAGCAGCCAAGAGGGGGAGACACAGCCCCAGCATTTT.

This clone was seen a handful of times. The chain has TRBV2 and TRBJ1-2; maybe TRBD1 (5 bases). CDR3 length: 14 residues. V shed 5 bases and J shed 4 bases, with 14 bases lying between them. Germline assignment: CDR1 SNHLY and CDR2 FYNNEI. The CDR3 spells CASSRDWDAYGYTF. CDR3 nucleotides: TGTGCCAGCAGTCGCGATTGGGACGCCTATGGCTACACCTTC.

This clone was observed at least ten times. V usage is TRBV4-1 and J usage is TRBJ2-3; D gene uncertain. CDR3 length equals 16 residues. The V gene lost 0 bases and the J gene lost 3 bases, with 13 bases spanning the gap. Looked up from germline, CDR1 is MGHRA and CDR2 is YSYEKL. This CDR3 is CASSQEVGWSTDTQYF. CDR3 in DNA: TGCGCCAGCAGCCAAGAAGTTGGGTGGTCTACAGATACGCAGTATTTT.

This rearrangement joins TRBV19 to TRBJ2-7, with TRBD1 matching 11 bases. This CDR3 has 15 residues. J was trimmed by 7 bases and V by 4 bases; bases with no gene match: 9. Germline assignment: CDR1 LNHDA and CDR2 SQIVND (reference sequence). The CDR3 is CASSTPGQGVKEQYF. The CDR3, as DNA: TGTGCCAGTAGTACCCCGGGACAGGGGGTGAAGGAGCAGTACTTC.

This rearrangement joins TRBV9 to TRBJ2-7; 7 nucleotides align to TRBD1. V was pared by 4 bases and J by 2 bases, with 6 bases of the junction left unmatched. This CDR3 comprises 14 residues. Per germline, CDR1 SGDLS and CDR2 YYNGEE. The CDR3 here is CASSPRTGAYEQYF. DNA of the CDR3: TGTGCCAGCAGCCCGAGGACAGGAGCCTACGAGCAGTACTTC.

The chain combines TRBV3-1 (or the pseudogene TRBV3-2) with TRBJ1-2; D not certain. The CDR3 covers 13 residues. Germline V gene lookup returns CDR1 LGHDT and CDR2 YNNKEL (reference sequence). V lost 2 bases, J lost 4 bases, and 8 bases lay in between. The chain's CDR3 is CASSQIPSYGYTF. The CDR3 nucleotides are TGTGCCAGCAGCCAAATACCTAGCTATGGCTACACCTTC.

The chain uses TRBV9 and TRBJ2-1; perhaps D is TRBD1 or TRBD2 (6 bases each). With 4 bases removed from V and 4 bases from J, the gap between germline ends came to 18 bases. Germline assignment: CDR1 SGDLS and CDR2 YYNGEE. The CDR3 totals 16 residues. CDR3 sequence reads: CASSRDPRGVYNEQFF. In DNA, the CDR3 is TGTGCCAGCAGCCGGGACCCAAGGGGGGTTTACAATGAGCAGTTCTTC.